A single sample gave rise to the 23 T cell receptor beta chains below, sequenced in a study of shared clonotypes between healthy human individuals. This table comes from immunoSEQ multiplex PCR, and its TCRdb copy is limited to in-frame clones, with some not included. The table records some 2,000,000 clones, approximately 94% of them present only once. The sequenced material came from naive CD4+ T cells sorted from blood. The sample's subset: CD45RA+ positively selected. The receptors shown here come from a man between 18 and 35 years old in good health.

The chain joins TRBV28 to TRBJ1-4; D call uncertain. V dropped 1 base and J dropped 8 bases, with 11 bases sitting between them. CDR3 length: 14 amino acids. The germline CDR1 and CDR2 sequences are MDHEN and SYDVKM. CDR3 sequence: CASSLLVVGEKLFF. DNA of the CDR3: TGTGCCAGCAGTTTATTGGTGGTTGGGGAAAAACTGTTTTTT. Full variable domain (rest looked up from reference TRBV28 and TRBJ1-4): DVKVTQSSRYLVKRTGEKVFLECVQDMDHENMFWYRQDPGLGLRLIYFSYDVKMKEKGDIPEGYSVSREKKERFSLILESASTNQTSMYLCASSLLVVGEKLFFGSGTQLSVL.

V and J are TRBV6-1 and TRBJ2-7; the match to TRBD2 covers 11 bases. This CDR3 contains 19 residues. Germline CDR1 and CDR2: MNHNS and SASEGT. Losses at the gene ends were 2 bases for V and 0 bases for J; bases not matched to a gene: 12. The CDR3 nucleotides are TGTGCCAGCAGTGAACTTACCGGGACTAGCGGCTTGAGCTCCTACGAGCAGTACTTC. This encodes CASSELTGTSGLSSYEQYF.

The chain combines TRBV5-6 with TRBJ1-6; no definite D call. This CDR3 is built from 15 residues. Trimming removed 2 bases at V and 3 bases at J, with 9 bases between. The germline V gene encodes CDR1 SGHDT and CDR2 YYEEEE. In DNA, the CDR3 is TGTGCCAGCAGCTTATCGAACCTCTATAATTCACCCCTCCACTTT. Its translation: CASSLSNLYNSPLHF.

CDR3 region: CASTRGPDQPQHF. The CDR3 nucleotides read TGTGCCAGCACCAGAGGTCCCGATCAGCCCCAGCATTTT. The J gene is TRBJ1-5, the V gene TRBV6-5; D is unresolved. The CDR3 extends over 13 amino acids. The germline V gene encodes CDR1 MNHEY and CDR2 SVGAGI. With 7 bases removed from V and 5 bases from J, the gap between germline ends came to 12 bases.

The rearrangement joins TRBV18 to TRBJ2-7; TRBD1 aligns across 12 bases. Trimming at V came to 4 bases and at J to 4 bases, leaving 8 bases not matched to a gene. The CDR3 contains 16 residues. CDR1 is KGHSH and CDR2 is LQKENI in the germline V gene. In DNA, the CDR3 is TGTGCCAGCTCACGACCCGGGACAGGGGGCTTGTACGAGCAGTACTTC. Protein product: CASSRPGTGGLYEQYF.

This sequence joins TRBV6-1 and TRBJ1-1, with 8 positions matching TRBD1. The trim removed 4 bases at V and 0 bases at J, leaving 10 bases unmatched. Germline V CDR1 and CDR2: MNHNS, SASEGT. The CDR3 is 17 residues long. CDR3 sequence (DNA): TGTGCCAGCAGTGGAAGAGACAGGGGAGCCCTGAACACTGAAGCTTTCTTT. This encodes CASSGRDRGALNTEAFF.

J is TRBJ2-1 and V is TRBV27, with TRBD2 matching 9 bases. Germline CDR1 MNHEY, CDR2 SMNVEV (reference sequence). The CDR3 contains 17 residues. Trimming cost V 3 bases and J 7 bases; bases outside gene matches: 13. CDR3 residues: CASSFSVLAGVENEQFF. CDR3 bases: TGTGCCAGCAGTTTTTCGGTGTTAGCGGGAGTGGAGAATGAGCAGTTCTTC.

The chain recombines TRBV13 with TRBJ1-1, with D maybe TRBD1 (5 bases). V lost 3 bases and J lost 1, with 9 bases in between. Germline V gene data show CDR1 as PRHDT and CDR2 as FYEKMQ (reference sequence). The CDR3 sequence is 14 residues long. The CDR3: CASSFYDRNTEAFF. CDR3 coding DNA: TGTGCCAGCAGCTTTTACGACAGGAACACTGAAGCTTTCTTT. The variable domain in full, completed from reference TRBV13 and TRBJ1-1, reads AAGVIQSPRHLIKEKRETATLKCYPIPRHDTVYWYQQGPGQDPQFLISFYEKMQSDKGSIPDRFSAQQFSDYHSELNMSSLELGDSALYFCASSFYDRNTEAFFGQGTRLTVV.

This chain uses TRBV5-1 with TRBJ2-7, with 9 bases identical to TRBD1. Trimming cost V 1 base and J 5 bases; bases outside gene matches: 4. From germline, CDR1 is SGHRS and CDR2 YFSETQ. This CDR3 has 14 amino acids. CDR3 residues: CASSLFGQGNEQYF. CDR3 DNA: TGCGCCAGCAGCTTGTTTGGACAGGGGAACGAGCAGTACTTC.

The chain joins TRBV5-4 to TRBJ2-5, with D possibly TRBD2 on 6 matching bases. With 4 bases removed from V and 3 bases from J, the gap between germline ends came to 13 bases. CDR3 size: 14 residues. Germline assignment: CDR1 SGHNT and CDR2 YYREEE (reference sequence). This CDR3 is CASSTGLPEETQYF. The CDR3 nucleotides are TGTGCCAGCAGCACGGGACTCCCGGAAGAGACCCAGTACTTC.

The chain couples TRBV6-5 to TRBJ1-2; possible D gene TRBD1, 6 bases. Germline values: CDR1 MNHEY, CDR2 SVGAGI. Trimming took off 6 bases at V and 4 bases at J, with 18 bases between the two ends. This CDR3 comprises 15 residues. The CDR3 spells CASRPRDILFYGYTF. DNA of the CDR3: TGTGCCAGCAGACCCCGGGACATCTTATTCTATGGCTACACCTTC.

The genes are TRBV2 and TRBJ1-1; D uncertain. Germline assignment: CDR1 SNHLY and CDR2 FYNNEI. Trimming took 3 bases from V and 6 from J, leaving 5 bases between them. The CDR3 covers 11 residues. The CDR3 region is CASSDFAEAFF. The CDR3 DNA is TGTGCCAGCAGTGACTTCGCTGAAGCTTTCTTT.

The chain links TRBV4-3 to TRBJ1-2, with 9 bases that match TRBD1. The germline gives CDR1 LGHNA, CDR2 YSLEER. V shed 4 bases and J 2 bases; nucleotides not matched to a gene: 2. This CDR3 comprises 14 residues. The CDR3 nucleotides are TGCGCCAGCAGCCCAGGGACAGGGAACTATGGCTACACCTTC. The encoded protein is CASSPGTGNYGYTF.

V is TRBV4-3 and J is TRBJ2-3, with 12 bases matching TRBD2. The CDR3 length is 16 residues. V dropped 1 base and J dropped 5; count of bases not matched to a gene: 4. Germline lookup yields CDR1 LGHNA and CDR2 YSLEER. The CDR3 region is CASSQGTSGMVDTQYF. The DNA of the CDR3 is TGCGCCAGCAGCCAAGGGACTAGCGGGATGGTAGATACGCAGTATTTT.

The gene calls are TRBV11-2 and TRBJ1-1; D ambiguous. The CDR3 totals 13 residues. The V end lost 0 bases, the J end lost 9 bases, and 11 bases lay between the germline ends. Germline values: CDR1 SGHAT, CDR2 FQNNGV. Here the CDR3 reads CASSLDREGQAFF. The CDR3 nucleotides are TGTGCCAGCAGCTTAGATCGGGAGGGCCAAGCTTTCTTT.

J is TRBJ2-7 and V is TRBV4-1; D might be TRBD1 (6 bases). The CDR3 runs 16 residues. Trimming stripped 0 bases from V and 2 bases from J, with 14 bases between. Per the germline V gene, CDR1 is MGHRA and CDR2 is YSYEKL. As DNA, the CDR3 is TGCGCCAGCAGCCAAGATACGGGGACAAACACCTACGAGCAGTACTTC. This encodes CASSQDTGTNTYEQYF.

Comment on this clone: The sample contains more than one DNA sequence encoding this CDR3. The rearrangement links TRBV29-1 to TRBJ2-3; a weak D match, TRBD1 (6 bases). V gave up 6 bases and J gave up 3 bases, with 10 bases separating them. The CDR3 loop spans 12 amino acids. CDR1 is SQVTM and CDR2 is ANQGSEA in the germline V gene. The CDR3 DNA sequence: TGCAGCGTCGAACAGGGAACAGATACGCAGTATTTT. Its translation is CSVEQGTDTQYF.

This clone was seen only once. Other nucleotide sequences from this sample produce the same CDR3. This chain connects TRBV30 to TRBJ1-2, with unresolved D. Per the germline V gene, CDR1 is GTSNPN and CDR2 is SVGIG (reference sequence). V was trimmed by 0 bases and J by 7 bases, leaving 9 bases between them. This CDR3 has 12 residues. The CDR3 here is CAWSVGGRGYTF. CDR3 sequence (DNA): TGTGCCTGGAGTGTGGGCGGACGTGGCTACACCTTC.

The chain joins TRBV30 to TRBJ2-1; TRBD2 agrees at 9 bases. The CDR3 totals 16 residues. V lost 3 bases to trimming and J lost 2 bases; unmatched junction nucleotides: 8. Germline assignment: CDR1 GTSNPN and CDR2 SVGIG (reference sequence). CDR3 nucleotide sequence: TGTGCCTGGAGGGATAGCGGGAGAGGGGCCTACAATGAGCAGTTCTTC. It encodes CAWRDSGRGAYNEQFF.

With regard to this clone: The sample carries other DNA sequences with the same CDR3. The rearrangement joins TRBV30 to TRBJ1-1; D unresolved. The CDR3 contains 13 residues. Trimming left V 0 bases short and J 1 base short, with 6 bases between. Germline loops: CDR1 GTSNPN, CDR2 SVGIG (reference sequence). CDR3 residues: CAWSVQENTEAFF. Written as DNA, the CDR3 is TGTGCCTGGAGTGTGCAAGAGAACACTGAAGCTTTCTTT.

Of note for this clone: Other nucleotide sequences in the sample specify the same CDR3. The V call is TRBV5-1, the J call TRBJ2-1; 9 bases match TRBD1. This CDR3 has 16 residues. Germline trimming cut 0 bases from V and 3 bases from J; bases unmatched to any gene: 4. Germline V gives CDR1 SGHRS, CDR2 YFSETQ. The CDR3 reads CASSLAPGQGYNEQFF. In nucleotides, the CDR3 is TGCGCCAGCAGCTTGGCCCCGGGACAGGGCTACAATGAGCAGTTCTTC.

Comments on this clone: Other nucleotide sequences in the sample specify the same CDR3. The rearrangement uses TRBV5-1 and TRBJ2-5; 7 positions match TRBD1. This CDR3 contains 14 residues. Germline-derived CDR1 and CDR2 are SGHRS and YFSETQ. The ends lost 3 bases at V and 4 bases at J; junction bases unmatched: 6. This chain's CDR3 is CASSYTGAGETQYF. CDR3 nucleotide sequence: TGCGCCAGCAGCTATACAGGGGCGGGAGAGACCCAGTACTTC. The whole variable domain, remainder taken from reference TRBV5-1 and TRBJ2-5, is KAGVTQTPRYLIKTRGQQVTLSCSPISGHRSVSWYQQTPGQGLQFLFEYFSETQRNKGNFPGRFSGRQFSNSRSEMNVSTLELGDSALYLCASSYTGAGETQYFGPGTRLLVL.

This clone was recorded once. The rearrangement uses TRBV12-2 and TRBJ2-7; TRBD2, the D gene given by the table, was not confirmed from the DNA. TRBV12-2 is labeled a pseudogene. The CDR3 loop spans 14 amino acids. The CDR3 nucleotides are TGTGCAAGTCGCTTACCCACCGTCCCGCGCGAGCAGTACTTC. Translating gives CASRLPTVPREQYF.